This T cell receptor (beta chain) was identified during a study of regulatory T cells in long-lasting Graves disease. Points from the study as a whole: Persistent Graves' patients possessed reduced TCR diversity relative to recently diagnosed ones.

Combining iRepertoire HTBI primers with Arm-PCR of CDR3 regions, the authors built TCR beta libraries. TCRdb recomputed calls from the multiplex PCR reads with MiXCR, one row per CDR3 protein. The sample carries over 400,000 distinct CDR3 sequences, 14% recorded once. This CDR3 region has 14 residues. The trim removed 6 bases at V and 9 bases at J, leaving 9 bases unmatched. This clonotype has ten or more counts. Its specificity is not known. Time point specified: newly diagnosed GD, antithyroid drugs for less than 3 months. Isolated PBMC RNA provided the starting material for the TCR library. The same sample was also studied in work on T cells in Graves' hyperthyroidism and ophthalmopathy. That study adds: Ophthalmopathy cases were set apart from stable hyperthyroidism by a 13 V-J model.

The sample was peripheral blood mononuclear cells (PBMCs), taken at new diagnosis, from a patient treated with antithyroid drugs. The clonotype was recovered from a woman between 45 and 65 years old with Graves disease. This chain connects TRBV12-3 or TRBV12-4 to TRBJ2-2; TRBD2 matches at 8 bases. CDR3 protein: CASRGLDSTRELFF. In DNA form, the CDR3 reads TGTGCCAGCAGGGGACTAGATTCGACTCGGGAGCTGTTTTTT.